These T cell receptor gamma chains were read from a single sample in a study of gamma-delta T cells after stem cell transplantation. TCRdb reapplied CATT to the RT-PCR reads. This sample has over 2,500 gamma-chain clones, with roughly 18% found just once. Material for sequencing was gamma-delta T cells. The receptors come from a human donor. It is not recorded whose cells these are; they may come from a transplant donor. Both conserved end residues are part of each CDR3. Clone size is given for some rows only: seen once, a few or many times, or a class if the clone is expanded.

CATWDGPDYKKLF | TGTGCCACCTGGGATGGGCCTGATTATAAGAAACTCTTT | few | TRGJ1/TRGJ2 | TRGV4
CATWDEDYKKLF | TGTGCCACCTGGGACGAGGATTATAAGAAACTCTTT | . | TRGJ1/TRGJ2 | TRGV2
CATWDGMCDKKLF | TGTGCCACCTGGGACGGGATGTGCGATAAGAAACTCTTT | . | TRGJ1/TRGJ2 | TRGV2
CATWDRTSYYKKLF | TGTGCCACCTGGGACAGAACCTCTTATTATAAGAAACTCTTT | few | TRGJ1/TRGJ2 | TRGV3
CATWDGPRGGSSDWIKTF | TGTGCCACCTGGGACGGGCCTCGGGGAGGTAGTAGTGATTGGATCAAGACGTTT | few | TRGJP2 | TRGV2
CATWGGNKKLF | TGTGCCACCTGGGGGGGTAATAAGAAACTCTTT | . | TRGJ1/TRGJ2 | TRGV3
CATWDGRNYKKLF | TGTGCCACCTGGGACGGGAGAAATTATAAGAAACTCTTT | . | TRGJ1/TRGJ2 | TRGV2
CALWAGSDWIKTF | TGTGCCTTGTGGGCTGGAAGTGATTGGATCAAGACGTTT | few | TRGJP2 | TRGV9
CATWDLNYYKKLF | TGTGCCACCTGGGATCTGAATTATTATAAGAAACTCTTT | . | TRGJ1/TRGJ2 | TRGV8
CATWDRPSNYYKKLF | TGTGCCACCTGGGACAGGCCCTCGAATTATTATAAGAAACTCTTT | few | TRGJ1/TRGJ2 | TRGV3
CATWDILYYKKLF | TGTGCCACCTGGGACATACTTTATTATAAGAAACTCTTC | few | TRGJ1/TRGJ2 | TRGV2
CATWGRHNVSSDWVKTF | TGTGCCACCTGGGGTAGACACAACGTAAGTAGTGATTGGGTCAAGACGTTT | few | TRGJP2 | TRGV8
CATWERPYGYKKLF | TGTGCCACCTGGGAAAGGCCGTATGGTTATAAGAAACTCTTT | . | TRGJ1/TRGJ2 | TRGV3
CATWVGEGWFKIF | TGTGCCACCTGGGTTGGCGAGGGTTGGTTCAAGATATTT | few | TRGJP1 | TRGV8
CATWDRPHWIKTF | TGTGCCACCTGGGACAGGCCGCATTGGATCAAGACGTTT | . | TRGJP2 | TRGV3
CATWDDNYKKLF | TGTGCCACCTGGGACGACAATTATAAGAAACTCTTT | medium-sized | TRGJ1/TRGJ2 | TRGV2